This TCR beta chain stems from a study of blood T cell repertoires in COVID-19. Across the study: Acute and convalescent COVID-19 specimens originated in the United States, Italy and Spain. T cells, B-cell-depleted T cells, or PBMCs supplied cDNA or gDNA.

Germline assignment: CDR1 MNHNS and CDR2 SASEGT. The length of the CDR3 is 14 residues. V was trimmed by 0 bases and J by 8 bases, leaving 13 bases between them. How the authors handled the data: Reference gene primer amplification in the assay estimated nucleated cell counts. TCRdb's copy holds only in-frame clones and misses some; the assay was immunoSEQ multiplex PCR. That table is the source of V, J and clone size, and D and trimming were worked out from the DNA. Of roughly 200,000 clones listed, 87% are singletons. V gene TRBV6-1 combines with J gene TRBJ1-2; D remains unclear. This TCR was recovered from a man aged 55 to 69 with active or convalescent COVID-19. The sequencing input was peripheral blood. The CDR3 sequence: CASSEASSRSGYTF. In nucleotides, the CDR3 is TGTGCCAGCAGTGAAGCTTCGAGCCGAAGCGGCTACACCTTC.